This T cell receptor (beta chain) was sequenced during a study of blood T cell repertoires in COVID-19. The data were produced by immunoSEQ multiplex PCR, yet TCRdb's version contains in-frame clones alone and is incomplete. The profile covers 300,000 or so clones, with around 88% appearing a single time and roughly 6.9% taken by the ten largest. The CDR3 loop spans 13 amino acids. Trimming cost V 1 base and J 5 bases; bases outside gene matches: 2. Looked up from germline, CDR1 is MDHEN and CDR2 is SYDVKM. The V gene is TRBV28, the J gene TRBJ2-7, with TRBD1 matching over 7 bases. The source of this sequence is a woman aged 25 to 39 who had recovered from COVID-19. The sample comprised peripheral blood. CDR3 nucleotide sequence: TGTGCCAGCAGTTTATCAGGGGGTAACGAGCAGTACTTC. It specifies CASSLSGGNEQYF.